The clone carrying this T cell receptor (beta chain) was counted a few times. This entry belongs to a study of T-cell reconstitution after alpha-beta-depleted transplantation in children. Unique molecular identifiers were used in preparing the TCRbeta library. TCRdb called the PCR reads again in MiXCR, with one record for every CDR3 protein. Altogether over 550,000 distinct CDR3 sequences are present, approximately 10% being singletons, with the ten largest covering around 4%. The junction had 9 bases not matched to a gene; V was cut back by 9 bases and J by 6 bases. The CDR3 loop spans 13 amino acids. Germline CDR1 and CDR2: SEHNR and FQNEAQ (reference sequence).

This chain uses TRBV7-9 with TRBJ2-7; TRBD2 matches at 9 bases. The specimen comprised PBMCs from the stem cell graft donor, sampled from the stem cell graft. This sequence was found in a human donor who donated a stem cell graft to a child with acute myeloid leukemia. CDR3 DNA: TGTGCCAGTCGAAGCGGGAGGTCTGGCGAGCAGTACTTC. Its translation is CASRSGRSGEQYF.